The clone carrying this TCR beta chain has a single count. What it binds is not known. An end of the junction does not agree with germline; a read error may underlie this. This sample is drawn from a study of T cell repertoires in cytomegalovirus infection. Germline V gives CDR1 MNHGY, CDR2 SAAAGT. The CDR3 covers 21 residues. Notes on the study in general: HLA-C-restricted CMV-specific TCR beta clonotypes prevailed in the ex vivo response. Cumulative frequency of public TCR beta families picked out carriers of CMV plus the relevant HLA.

TCRdb reprocessed the reads via MiXCR and lists one record per CDR3 protein. The sample has nearly 650,000 distinct CDR3 sequences, 20% to 25% seen once. The sequencing sample was made of CD8+ T cells from PBMCs. The sequence was obtained from a human donor in good health (CMV status not recorded). Some clones in this sample may be carry-over from other donors' samples. The chain recombines TRBV6-8 with TRBJ2-5; TRBD2 agrees at 9 bases. The CDR3 protein is CASSISSGDVYQEIGQETRYF. DNA of the CDR3: TGTGCCAGCAGTATCTCTAGCGGGGACGTGTACCAAGAGATCGGGCAAGAGACCCGGTACTTC.